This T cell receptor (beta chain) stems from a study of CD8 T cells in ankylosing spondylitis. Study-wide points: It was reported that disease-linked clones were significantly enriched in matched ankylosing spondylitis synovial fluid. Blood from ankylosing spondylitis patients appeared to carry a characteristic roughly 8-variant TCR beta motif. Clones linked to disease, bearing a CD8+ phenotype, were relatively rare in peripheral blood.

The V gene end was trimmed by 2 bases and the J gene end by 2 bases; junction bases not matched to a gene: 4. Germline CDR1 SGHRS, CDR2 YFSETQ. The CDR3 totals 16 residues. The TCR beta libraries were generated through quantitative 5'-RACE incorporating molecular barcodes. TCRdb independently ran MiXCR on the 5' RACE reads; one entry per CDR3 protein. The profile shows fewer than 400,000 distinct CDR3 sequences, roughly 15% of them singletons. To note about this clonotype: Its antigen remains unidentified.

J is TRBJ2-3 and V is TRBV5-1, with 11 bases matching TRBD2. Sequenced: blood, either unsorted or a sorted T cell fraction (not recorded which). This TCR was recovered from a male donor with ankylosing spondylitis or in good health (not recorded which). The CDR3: CASSFTSGGLTDTQYF. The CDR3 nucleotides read TGCGCCAGCAGCTTTACTAGCGGGGGTCTCACAGATACGCAGTATTTT.